These T cell receptor beta chains were read from a single sample in a study of blood T cell repertoires in COVID-19. Here immunoSEQ multiplex PCR was the method, and the copy in TCRdb shows in-frame clones only, minus some. The table has about 110,000 clones, around four fifths seen once. Sequencing used peripheral blood. The source of these receptors is an older woman with acute or convalescent COVID-19. Both conserved end residues are part of each CDR3. The D gene is left open where the match is weak. Clone sizes are given selectively: once, few, many, or a class where the clone is expanded.

D gene	V gene	clone size	J gene	CDR3 protein	CDR3 DNA
.	TRBV28	.	TRBJ1-1	CASSPWGQGTEAFF	TGTGCCAGCAGTCCCTGGGGCCAGGGCACTGAAGCTTTCTTT
TRBD2	TRBV25-1	.	TRBJ2-3	CASSDPGGADTQYF	TGTGCCAGCAGTGACCCCGGGGGGGCAGATACGCAGTATTTT
.	TRBV11-2	.	TRBJ2-2	CASTWGLVGTGELFF	TGTGCCAGCACCTGGGGGCTAGTCGGCACCGGGGAGCTGTTTTTT
.	TRBV3-1/TRBV3-2	few	TRBJ1-1	CASSPRGSYTEAFF	TGTGCCAGCAGCCCCAGGGGTTCTTACACTGAAGCTTTCTTT
TRBD1	TRBV6-5	.	TRBJ1-1	CASSNQGVAFF	TGTGCCAGCAGTAACCAGGGGGTAGCTTTCTTT
TRBD1	TRBV10-3	.	TRBJ2-7	CAVSGGQGAYEQYF	TGTGCCGTCTCGGGGGGACAGGGGGCGTACGAGCAGTACTTC
TRBD1	TRBV14	.	TRBJ1-2	CASSQASRGLGYTF	TGTGCCAGCAGCCAAGCATCCAGGGGGCTTGGCTACACCTTC
.	TRBV4-1	.	TRBJ1-4	CASSQLPGLPNEKLFF	TGCGCCAGCAGCCAACTTCCAGGGCTTCCTAATGAAAAACTGTTTTTT
TRBD2	TRBV7-2	.	TRBJ2-2	CASSPRLAGAGELFF	TGTGCCAGCAGCCCTAGACTAGCGGGAGCCGGGGAGCTGTTTTTT
.	TRBV19	.	TRBJ1-5	CATGATPVGQPQHF	TGTGCCACAGGGGCCACCCCGGTGGGTCAGCCCCAGCATTTT
.	TRBV7-8	once	TRBJ2-5	CASSLVGQQETQYF	TGTGCCAGCAGCTTAGTAGGACAGCAAGAGACCCAGTACTTC
.	TRBV24-1	.	TRBJ1-1	CATSDSQGGNTEAFF	TGTGCCACCAGTGATAGCCAAGGGGGAAACACTGAAGCTTTCTTT
TRBD1	TRBV28	.	TRBJ1-5	CASRSQAGGHTQPQHF	TGTGCCAGCAGATCCCAGGCAGGGGGCCATACTCAGCCCCAGCATTTT
TRBD1	TRBV24-1	few	TRBJ2-1	CATSDPPGGDNEQFF	TGTGCCACCAGTGACCCCCCAGGGGGAGACAATGAGCAGTTCTTC
TRBD1	TRBV28	once	TRBJ1-2	CASRPAGQGGRGYTF	TGTGCCAGCAGGCCGGCCGGACAGGGGGGGCGAGGCTACACCTTC
TRBD1	TRBV12-5	.	TRBJ2-1	CASGPGTGGSDEQFF	TGTGCTAGTGGCCCCGGGACAGGGGGATCGGATGAGCAGTTCTTC
TRBD2	TRBV12-5	.	TRBJ2-1	CASGPSQGGHEQFF	TGTGCTAGTGGTCCAAGTCAGGGAGGGCATGAGCAGTTCTTC
.	TRBV9	.	TRBJ2-2	CASTSGAAVAGELFF	TGTGCCAGCACCTCAGGGGCAGCGGTCGCCGGGGAGCTGTTTTTT
TRBD1	TRBV7-2	.	TRBJ1-2	CASSHGGGTGITYTF	TGTGCCAGCAGTCACGGTGGCGGGACAGGGATTACCTACACCTTC
.	TRBV5-1	.	TRBJ2-1	CASSLVEGFLSSYNEQFF	TGCGCCAGCAGCTTGGTCGAGGGATTCCTGAGCTCCTACAATGAGCAGTTCTTC
TRBD2	TRBV5-5	.	TRBJ2-1	CASSRSSGGLHNEQFF	TGTGCCAGCAGCAGGTCTAGCGGGGGGCTCCACAATGAGCAGTTCTTC
.	TRBV6-2/TRBV6-3	.	TRBJ1-1	CASSYTTAPMNTEAFF	TGTGCCAGCAGTTACACAACAGCCCCTATGAACACTGAAGCTTTCTTT
TRBD2	TRBV6-2/TRBV6-3	.	TRBJ2-3	CASSYSGLAVHTDTQYF	TGTGCCAGCAGTTACTCGGGACTAGCGGTCCACACAGATACGCAGTATTTT
TRBD1	TRBV7-2	.	TRBJ2-1	CASSVEGGYEQFF	TGTGCCAGCAGCGTAGAAGGGGGCTATGAGCAGTTCTTC
TRBD1	TRBV6-5	few	TRBJ1-2	CASRSRGQGAGGYTF	TGTGCCAGCAGGAGTCGAGGGCAGGGGGCCGGTGGCTACACCTTC
TRBD1	TRBV24-1	.	TRBJ1-5	CATKGFHRWDRVLNQPQHF	TGTGCCACCAAAGGGTTCCATCGGTGGGACAGGGTATTGAATCAGCCCCAGCATTTT
.	TRBV7-2	few	TRBJ1-1	CASSLGQRTEAFF	TGTGCCAGCAGCTTAGGTCAGAGGACTGAAGCTTTCTTT
.	TRBV7-2	.	TRBJ1-2	CASSLYSPYGYTF	TGTGCCAGCAGCTTATACAGCCCCTATGGCTACACCTTC
TRBD2	TRBV28	.	TRBJ2-5	CASSNPGTSGVGAQETQYF	TGTGCCAGCAGTAACCCCGGGACTAGCGGGGTGGGTGCCCAAGAGACCCAGTACTTC
.	TRBV7-3	.	TRBJ1-2	CASSLLGGYGYTF	TGTGCCAGCAGCTTACTCGGCGGATATGGCTACACCTTC
TRBD1	TRBV20-1	.	TRBJ2-1	CSASSQGAQRSYNEQFF	TGCAGTGCTAGTTCTCAGGGGGCTCAGAGGTCCTACAATGAGCAGTTCTTC
TRBD1	TRBV9	.	TRBJ1-2	CASSASTGVSYGYTF	TGTGCCAGCAGCGCTTCGACAGGGGTTAGCTATGGCTACACCTTC
.	TRBV5-1	.	TRBJ1-2	CASSLGASGPIMEGYTF	TGCGCCAGCAGCTTGGGGGCATCAGGGCCCATAATGGAGGGCTACACCTTC
TRBD1	TRBV6-2/TRBV6-3	.	TRBJ1-2	CASSPTPQGGYGYTF	TGTGCCAGCAGTCCCACCCCCCAGGGGGGCTATGGCTACACCTTC
.	TRBV28	.	TRBJ1-2	CASTPPGEHPMVGYTF	TGTGCCAGCACCCCTCCCGGGGAGCACCCTATGGTTGGCTACACCTTC
TRBD2	TRBV7-2	once	TRBJ2-7	CASSLALLGRYEQYF	TGTGCCAGCAGCTTAGCGCTACTCGGGAGGTACGAGCAGTACTTC
TRBD1	TRBV6-5	once	TRBJ2-3	CATGTRDRGTDTQYF	TGTGCCACCGGAACCCGGGACAGGGGAACAGATACGCAGTATTTT
TRBD1	TRBV7-9	.	TRBJ2-5	CASSSNRGVRETQYF	TGTGCCAGCAGCTCAAACAGGGGTGTGAGGGAGACCCAGTACTTC
.	TRBV9	.	TRBJ1-1	CASSVRGNTEAFF	TGTGCCAGCAGCGTACGGGGGAACACTGAAGCTTTCTTT
.	TRBV3-1/TRBV3-2	.	TRBJ1-2	CASSQDSAGRGYTF	TGTGCCAGCAGCCAAGATTCAGCGGGGCGAGGCTACACCTTC
.	TRBV5-5	.	TRBJ1-2	CASSLSGTALANYGYTF	TGTGCCAGCAGCCTCTCAGGGACTGCGTTAGCTAACTATGGCTACACCTTC
TRBD2	TRBV11-3	.	TRBJ2-3	CASSTGTSGGADTQYF	TGTGCCAGCAGCACTGGGACTAGCGGCGGCGCAGATACGCAGTATTTT
TRBD1	TRBV5-1	.	TRBJ1-5	CASSPTGNSNQPQHF	TGCGCCAGCAGCCCGACAGGGAATAGCAATCAGCCCCAGCATTTT
TRBD2	TRBV7-3	.	TRBJ2-3	CATQTLAGGYGTDTQYF	TGTGCCACCCAGACACTAGCGGGGGGCTACGGCACAGATACGCAGTATTTT
.	TRBV10-3	.	TRBJ1-5	CAISVGSNQPQHF	TGTGCCATCAGTGTGGGCAGCAATCAGCCCCAGCATTTT
TRBD1	TRBV28	.	TRBJ1-4	CASSLDREGKLFF	TGTGCCAGCAGTTTGGACAGGGAAGGAAAACTGTTTTTT
TRBD1	TRBV28	.	TRBJ1-1	CASSVPGQGVNTEAFF	TGTGCCAGCAGTGTACCGGGACAGGGAGTGAACACTGAAGCTTTCTTT
.	TRBV28	.	TRBJ1-2	CASSLTTNGYTF	TGTGCCAGCAGTTTAACGACAAATGGCTACACCTTC
TRBD2	TRBV6-5	.	TRBJ2-5	CASTPGLAAQETQYF	TGTGCCAGCACACCGGGACTAGCGGCCCAAGAGACCCAGTACTTC
TRBD1	TRBV5-4	once	TRBJ1-6	CASSSAGGNSPLHF	TGTGCCAGCAGCTCCGCAGGGGGAAATTCACCCCTCCACTTT
.	TRBV18	.	TRBJ1-2	CASSRQDYGYTF	TGTGCCAGCTCACGACAAGACTATGGCTACACCTTC
.	TRBV6-2/TRBV6-3	.	TRBJ2-1	CASSSPGLQAYNEQFF	TGTGCCAGCAGTTCCCCGGGACTTCAGGCCTACAATGAGCAGTTCTTC
TRBD2	TRBV20-1	.	TRBJ2-1	CSASAGRGYNEQFF	TGCAGTGCTAGTGCCGGGAGGGGTTACAATGAGCAGTTCTTC
TRBD1	TRBV19	.	TRBJ1-2	CASKAGGTYGYTF	TGTGCCAGTAAGGCAGGGGGGACCTATGGCTACACCTTC
TRBD1	TRBV19	.	TRBJ2-5	CASSPAGTALQETQYF	TGTGCCAGTAGCCCCGCCGGGACAGCCTTACAAGAGACCCAGTACTTC
.	TRBV5-5	few	TRBJ1-1	CASSLVQGFGTEAFF	TGTGCCAGCAGCTTGGTTCAGGGGTTCGGGACTGAAGCTTTCTTT
.	TRBV28	.	TRBJ2-7	CASSFRGTPPYEQYF	TGTGCCAGCAGTTTTCGAGGGACACCCCCCTACGAGCAGTACTTC
TRBD1	TRBV30	.	TRBJ2-1	CAWSPWTGHNEQFF	TGTGCCTGGAGTCCATGGACAGGGCACAATGAGCAGTTCTTC